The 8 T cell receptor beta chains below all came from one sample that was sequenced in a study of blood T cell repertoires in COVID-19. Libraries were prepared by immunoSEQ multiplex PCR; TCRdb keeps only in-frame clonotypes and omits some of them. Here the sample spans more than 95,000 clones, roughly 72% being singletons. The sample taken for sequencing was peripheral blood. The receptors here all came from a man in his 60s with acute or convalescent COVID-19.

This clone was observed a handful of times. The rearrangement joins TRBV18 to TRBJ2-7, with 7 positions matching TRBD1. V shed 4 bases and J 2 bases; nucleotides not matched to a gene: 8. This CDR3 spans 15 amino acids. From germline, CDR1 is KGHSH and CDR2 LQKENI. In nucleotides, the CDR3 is TGTGCCAGCTCACTCAGACAGGGTCGCCCCTACGAGCAGTACTTC. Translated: CASSLRQGRPYEQYF.

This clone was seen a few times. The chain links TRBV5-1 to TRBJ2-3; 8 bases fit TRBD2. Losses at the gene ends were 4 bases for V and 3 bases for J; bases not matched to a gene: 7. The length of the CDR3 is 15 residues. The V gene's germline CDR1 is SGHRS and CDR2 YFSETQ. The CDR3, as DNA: TGCGCCAGCAGCCGGGGCGGGGGGTCGACAGATACGCAGTATTTT. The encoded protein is CASSRGGGSTDTQYF.

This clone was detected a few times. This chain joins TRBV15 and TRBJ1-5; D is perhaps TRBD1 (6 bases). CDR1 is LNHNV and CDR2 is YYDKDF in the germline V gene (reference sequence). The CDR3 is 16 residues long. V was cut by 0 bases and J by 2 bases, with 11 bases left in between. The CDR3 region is CATSRDRSGGNQPQHF. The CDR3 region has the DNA TGTGCCACCAGCAGAGATCGGTCAGGGGGCAATCAGCCCCAGCATTTT.

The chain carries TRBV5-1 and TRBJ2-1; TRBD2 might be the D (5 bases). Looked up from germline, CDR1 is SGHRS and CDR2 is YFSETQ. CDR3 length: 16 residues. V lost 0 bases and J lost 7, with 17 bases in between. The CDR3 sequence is CASSLGLLAISNEQFF. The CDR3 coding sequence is TGCGCCAGCAGCTTGGGGCTGCTAGCTATTAGTAATGAGCAGTTCTTC.

The CDR3 sequence: CASGLVLWGAGAKNIQYF. The CDR3, as DNA: TGTGCTAGTGGTTTGGTACTTTGGGGCGCCGGGGCCAAAAACATTCAGTACTTC. This chain links TRBV12-5 with TRBJ2-4; possible D gene TRBD1, 5 bases. The CDR3 has 18 amino acids. V lost 0 bases and J 1 base, leaving 16 bases between the germline ends. The germline V gene encodes CDR1 LGHNT and CDR2 FRNRAP.

The DNA for the CDR3 is TGCGCCAGCGGAGACGGACTAGCGGGGGCCCGGATTTACAATGAGCAGTTCTTC. Its translation: CASGDGLAGARIYNEQFF. The chain recombines TRBV5-1 with TRBJ2-1; 13 bases agree with TRBD2. This CDR3 is built from 18 residues. The V gene end was trimmed by 7 bases and the J gene end by 4 bases; junction bases not matched to a gene: 14. Germline CDR1 is SGHRS and CDR2 is YFSETQ.

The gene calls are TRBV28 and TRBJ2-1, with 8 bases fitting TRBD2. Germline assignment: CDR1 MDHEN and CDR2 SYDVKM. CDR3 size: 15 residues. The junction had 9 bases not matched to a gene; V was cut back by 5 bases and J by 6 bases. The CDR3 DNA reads TGTGCCAGCAGTGCGCGCGGCGGGAGGCTCAATGAGCAGTTCTTC. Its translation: CASSARGGRLNEQFF.

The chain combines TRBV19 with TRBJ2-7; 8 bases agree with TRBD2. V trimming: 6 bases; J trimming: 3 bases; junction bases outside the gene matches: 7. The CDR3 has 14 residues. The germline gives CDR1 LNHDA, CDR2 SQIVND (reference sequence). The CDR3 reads CASREAGERYEQYF. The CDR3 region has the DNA TGTGCCAGTAGGGAAGCGGGGGAACGCTACGAGCAGTACTTC.